This TCR beta chain was retrieved from a study of cytomegalovirus exposure and HLA in healthy donors. The primer mix had 60 Vbeta and 13 Jbeta primers. This table comes from immunoSEQ multiplex PCR, and its TCRdb copy is limited to in-frame clones, with some not included. The top ten hold around 6.6% of the sample, which has about 150,000 clones, about 80% seen once. The CDR3 loop spans 16 amino acids. Trimming cost V 0 bases and J 7 bases; bases outside gene matches: 7. Per the germline V gene, CDR1 is ENHRY and CDR2 is SYGVKD. This receptor was taken from a woman between 45 and 60 years old in good health and CMV-seropositive. The chain employs TRBV10-3 and TRBJ2-2, with 8 positions matching TRBD1. The sequenced sample was PBMCs. In nucleotides, the CDR3 is TGTGCCATCAGTGAGTCTAGGACAGGGCAAGGCGGGGAGCTGTTTTTT. Translated, it gives CAISESRTGQGGELFF.